Included here is one TCR beta chain sequence, with context. The data are from a study of blood T cell repertoires in COVID-19. Original processing methods: It was from reference gene primer amplification that nucleated cell counts were estimated. TCRdb keeps only in-frame clones here, not all; method: immunoSEQ multiplex PCR. D and trimming were read from the DNA, whereas the V and J calls and clone size are those reported in that table. The table has 300,000 or so clones, more than 75% seen once; the top ten hold about 10%. Enrolled through a virtual design, the participants were between roughly 18 and 100 years of age and came from some 25 US areas. Which cohort a participant joined came from the clinical history participants gave. Before being deemed recovered, Cohort 3 donors had two negative PCRs, clearance, or symptom resolution. This CDR3 comprises 13 residues. Trimming took 4 bases from V and 4 from J; bases not matched to a gene: 5. Germline assignment: CDR1 SQVTM and CDR2 ANQGSEA.

J is TRBJ1-1 and V is TRBV29-1; 8 positions match TRBD1. The TCR was taken from a woman aged 18-29 years who had recovered from COVID-19. Sequenced input: PBMCs or T cells enriched from blood (not recorded which). In DNA, the CDR3 is TGCAGCGTTGCGACAGGGGCGGCCACTGAAGCTTTCTTT. Translating gives CSVATGAATEAFF.